These 17 T cell receptor beta chains were all obtained from the same sample, sequenced in a study of blood T cell repertoires in COVID-19. Sequencing was performed with immunoSEQ multiplex PCR; in TCRdb, only in-frame clones are kept and a portion is missing. The sample includes under 250,000 clones, under 85% of them seen just once. The source material was PBMCs or T cells enriched from blood (not recorded which). The receptor set was obtained from a man aged 55 to 70 who had recovered from COVID-19.

The chain links TRBV30 to TRBJ2-4, with 8 bases that match TRBD2. V lost 4 bases and J lost 5; bases outside the gene matches: 7. Per germline, CDR1 GTSNPN and CDR2 SVGIG (reference sequence). This CDR3 is built from 14 residues. Here the CDR3 DNA reads TGTGCCTGGAACAACGGGGGGGCCCAAAACATTCAGTACTTC. Its translation: CAWNNGGAQNIQYF.

This chain links TRBV20-1 with TRBJ2-5; possible D gene TRBD1, 6 bases. In germline, CDR1 is DFQATT, CDR2 SNEGSKA (reference sequence). The length of the CDR3 is 11 residues. The V and J ends lost 7 bases and 5 bases respectively, with 11 bases between them. The CDR3 bases are TGCAGTGTAGGGGGTCCGGAGACCCAGTACTTC. Translation: CSVGGPETQYF.

V is TRBV18 and J is TRBJ1-1; tentatively, D is TRBD1 (6 bases). Trimming cost V 0 bases and J 10 bases, with 15 bases left between them. The CDR3 extends over 14 amino acids. The germline gives CDR1 KGHSH, CDR2 LQKENI. The CDR3 reads CASSPPGTLNAAFF. The CDR3 nucleotides are TGTGCCAGCTCACCACCCGGGACACTAAATGCAGCTTTCTTT.

The chain recombines TRBV7-2 with TRBJ2-7; the match to TRBD2 covers 11 bases. J was trimmed by 3 bases and V by 6 bases; bases with no gene match: 7. The germline V gene encodes CDR1 SGHTA and CDR2 FQGNSA. The CDR3 contains 15 residues. The CDR3 is CASRPSGTSGYEQYF. CDR3 DNA sequence: TGTGCCAGCAGACCTTCCGGGACTAGCGGCTACGAGCAGTACTTC.

This rearrangement joins TRBV5-4 to TRBJ1-1, with a tentative D call TRBD1 (6 bases). Germline V gene sequence: CDR1 SGHNT, CDR2 YYREEE (reference sequence). Trimming took 0 bases from V and 0 from J, leaving 15 bases between them. This CDR3 spans 17 amino acids. In DNA, the CDR3 is TGTGCCAGCAGCTTGGATTTAGGCAGGGGCCTGAACACTGAAGCTTTCTTT. It encodes CASSLDLGRGLNTEAFF.

The CDR3 nucleotides are TGTGCCAGCAGCTTCGCCACGGGGAAGCCCCAGCATTTT. Encoded protein: CASSFATGKPQHF. V gene TRBV11-2 combines with J gene TRBJ1-5, with D hard to call. V lost 3 bases and J lost 8, with 11 bases in between. Looked up from germline, CDR1 is SGHAT and CDR2 is FQNNGV. The CDR3 loop spans 13 amino acids.

The chain carries TRBV19 and TRBJ1-1; D remains unclear. Germline V gene lookup returns CDR1 LNHDA and CDR2 SQIVND (reference sequence). The CDR3 totals 16 residues. Trimming stripped 7 bases from V and 0 bases from J, with 18 bases between. The CDR3, as DNA: TGTGCCAGTACCCCTGTCGGGGTCGGGGTGAACACTGAAGCTTTCTTT. Translating it yields CASTPVGVGVNTEAFF. Full variable domain (missing parts from reference TRBV19 and TRBJ1-1): DGGITQSPKYLFRKEGQNVTLSCEQNLNHDAMYWYRQDPGQGLRLIYYSQIVNDFQKGDIAEGYSVSREKKESFPLTVTSAQKNPTAFYLCASTPVGVGVNTEAFFGQGTRLTVV.

The count of this clone is one. J is TRBJ1-5 and V is TRBV5-8; the match to TRBD1 covers 10 bases. This CDR3 contains 15 residues. Trimming at V came to 4 bases and at J to 5 bases, leaving 6 bases not matched to a gene. Germline-derived CDR1 and CDR2 are SGHTS and YDEGEE. CDR3: CASSGDRGTDQPQHF. CDR3 nucleotides: TGTGCCAGCAGCGGGGACAGGGGAACGGATCAGCCCCAGCATTTT.

This chain links TRBV7-9 with TRBJ2-7; 11 nucleotides agree with TRBD2. CDR1 is SEHNR and CDR2 is FQNEAQ in the germline V gene (reference sequence). CDR3 length: 15 amino acids. With 1 base clipped from V and 4 bases from J, the junction kept 3 bases outside the gene matches. The CDR3 bases are TGTGCCAGCAGCTTAGGGGGACTAGCGGAATACGAGCAGTACTTC. This sequence encodes CASSLGGLAEYEQYF.

V is TRBV11-3 and J is TRBJ2-2; D ambiguous. The CDR3 covers 12 residues. Germline-derived CDR1 and CDR2 are SGHNT and YENEEA. V gave up 7 bases and J gave up 6 bases, with 9 bases separating them. The CDR3 loop is CASNPVPGELFF. The CDR3 coding sequence is TGTGCCAGCAACCCGGTTCCCGGGGAGCTGTTTTTT.

The rearrangement joins TRBV20-1 to TRBJ2-7; D is unclear. Germline V CDR1 and CDR2: DFQATT, SNEGSKA (reference sequence). The CDR3 has 16 amino acids. The V end lost 3 bases, the J end lost 0 bases, and 18 bases lay between the germline ends. The CDR3 sequence is CSASDSFRVSSYEQYF. In DNA form, the CDR3 reads TGCAGTGCTAGTGATAGCTTTCGGGTCTCCTCCTACGAGCAGTACTTC.

This clone was detected only a few times. The DNA for the CDR3 is TGTGCCAGCAGCTATAGCGGGGGGAACACCGGGGAGCTGTTTTTT. It specifies CASSYSGGNTGELFF. The rearrangement links TRBV7-6 to TRBJ2-2; 9 bases align to TRBD2. V shed 4 bases and J 1 base; nucleotides not matched to a gene: 1. The CDR3 sequence is 15 residues long. Germline CDR1 is SGHVS and CDR2 is FNYEAQ.

This clone occurred once. This CDR3 is also generated by other DNA sequences in the sample. The chain carries TRBV18 and TRBJ2-7; weak D call: TRBD1 (5 bases). This CDR3 is built from 14 residues. V lost 6 bases to trimming and J lost 1 base, with 13 bases between them. Germline V gives CDR1 KGHSH, CDR2 LQKENI. In DNA form, the CDR3 reads TGTGCCAGCTCCCCGAGGCAGGGTTCCTACGAGCAGTACTTC. Its translation: CASSPRQGSYEQYF.

The V gene is TRBV12-3 or TRBV12-4, the J gene TRBJ2-5; tentative D call: TRBD2 (5 bases). V was clipped by 6 bases and J by 5 bases, with 10 bases between them. The CDR3 is 12 residues long. The CDR3 DNA follows: TGTGCCAGCAGAGAAACGGGGGAGACCCAGTACTTC. The encoded protein is CASRETGETQYF.

This clone was observed a handful of times. The chain uses TRBV5-1 and TRBJ1-1; TRBD1 matches at 9 bases. CDR1 is SGHRS and CDR2 is YFSETQ in the germline V gene. This CDR3 comprises 14 residues. V trimming: 0 bases; J trimming: 4 bases; junction bases outside the gene matches: 1. The CDR3 nucleotides are TGCGCCAGCAGCTTGGAGGACAGGGGCACTGAAGCTTTCTTT. Translated, it gives CASSLEDRGTEAFF.

The chain is built from TRBV19 and TRBJ1-5; 9 nucleotides line up with TRBD1. CDR3 length: 15 residues. Germline V gene sequence: CDR1 LNHDA, CDR2 SQIVND (reference sequence). V shed 5 bases and J 5 bases; nucleotides not matched to a gene: 7. The CDR3 DNA sequence: TGTGCCAGTAGTGGACTTCGGACAGGGGATCAGCCCCAGCATTTT. Protein sequence: CASSGLRTGDQPQHF.

This chain links TRBV2 with TRBJ1-1, with no clear D. The germline V gene encodes CDR1 SNHLY and CDR2 FYNNEI. The CDR3 runs 14 residues. The V end was cut by 4 bases, the J end by 0 bases, with 9 bases between. The CDR3 region has the DNA TGTGCCAGCAGTGGGAATGGGCTGAACACTGAAGCTTTCTTT. Amino acids: CASSGNGLNTEAFF.